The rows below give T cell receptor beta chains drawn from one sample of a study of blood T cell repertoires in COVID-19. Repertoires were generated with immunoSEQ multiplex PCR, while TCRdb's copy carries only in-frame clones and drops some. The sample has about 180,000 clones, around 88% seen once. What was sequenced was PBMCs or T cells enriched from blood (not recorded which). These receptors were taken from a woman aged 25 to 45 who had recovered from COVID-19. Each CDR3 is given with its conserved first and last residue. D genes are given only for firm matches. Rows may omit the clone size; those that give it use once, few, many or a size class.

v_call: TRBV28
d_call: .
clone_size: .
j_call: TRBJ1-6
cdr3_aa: CATKPDSSYNSPLHF
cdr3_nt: TGTGCCACCAAACCCGATAGCTCCTATAATTCACCCCTCCACTTT

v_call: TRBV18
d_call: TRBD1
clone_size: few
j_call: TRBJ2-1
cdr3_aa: CASSFRQGNEQFF
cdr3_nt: TGTGCCAGCTCCTTTAGACAGGGTAATGAGCAGTTCTTC

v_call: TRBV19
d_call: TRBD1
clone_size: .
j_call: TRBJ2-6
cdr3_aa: CASSIAAGGRGANVLTF
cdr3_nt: TGTGCCAGTAGTATAGCGGCAGGGGGAAGGGGGGCCAACGTCCTGACTTTC

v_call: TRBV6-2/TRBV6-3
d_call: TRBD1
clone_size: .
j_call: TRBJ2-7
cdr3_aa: CASSYADRGRPYEQYF
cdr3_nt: TGTGCCAGCAGTTACGCGGACAGGGGGAGGCCCTACGAGCAGTACTTC

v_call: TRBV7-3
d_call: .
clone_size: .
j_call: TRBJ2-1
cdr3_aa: CASSLTGDNEQFF
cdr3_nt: TGTGCCAGCAGCTTGACGGGGGACAATGAGCAGTTCTTC

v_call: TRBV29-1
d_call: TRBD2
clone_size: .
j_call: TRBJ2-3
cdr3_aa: CSVEGGGLDTQYF
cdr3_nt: TGCAGCGTTGAAGGGGGGGGATTAGATACGCAGTATTTT

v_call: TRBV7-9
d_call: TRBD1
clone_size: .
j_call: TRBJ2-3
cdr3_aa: CASSKDRGLTDTQYF
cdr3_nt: TGTGCCAGCAGCAAGGACAGGGGGCTGACAGATACGCAGTATTTT

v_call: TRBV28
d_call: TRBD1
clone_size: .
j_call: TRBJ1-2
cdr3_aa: CASSSLGQGGPGTRGYTF
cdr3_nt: TGTGCCAGCAGTTCCCTCGGACAGGGGGGCCCTGGAACCCGAGGCTACACCTTC

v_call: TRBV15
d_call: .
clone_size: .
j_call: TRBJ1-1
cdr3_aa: CATSNPLRQPVGTEAFF
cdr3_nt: TGTGCCACCAGCAACCCACTGAGGCAGCCCGTTGGGACTGAAGCTTTCTTT

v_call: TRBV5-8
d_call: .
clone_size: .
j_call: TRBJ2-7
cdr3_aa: CASSGTTGPYEQYF
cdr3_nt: TGTGCCAGCAGCGGCACGACAGGACCCTACGAGCAGTACTTC

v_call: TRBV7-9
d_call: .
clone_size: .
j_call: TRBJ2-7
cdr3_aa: CASSLASDSYEQYF
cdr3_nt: TGTGCCAGCAGCTTAGCTAGCGACTCCTACGAGCAGTACTTC

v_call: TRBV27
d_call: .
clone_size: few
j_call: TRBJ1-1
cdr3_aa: CASRSLRLNTEAFF
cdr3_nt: TGTGCCAGCAGGAGTCTACGGTTGAACACTGAAGCTTTCTTT

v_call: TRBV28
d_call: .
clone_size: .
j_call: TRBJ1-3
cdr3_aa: CASRWSRSGNTIYF
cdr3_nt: TGTGCCAGCAGGTGGTCCAGGTCTGGAAACACCATATATTTT

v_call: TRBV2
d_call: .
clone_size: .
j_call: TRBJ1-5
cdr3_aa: CASSVEGRVSNQPQHF
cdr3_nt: TGTGCCAGCAGTGTCGAGGGGAGGGTCAGCAATCAGCCCCAGCATTTT

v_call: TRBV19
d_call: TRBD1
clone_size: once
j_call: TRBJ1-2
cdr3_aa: CASTDRYDGYTF
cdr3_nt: TGTGCCAGTACGGACAGGTACGATGGCTACACCTTC

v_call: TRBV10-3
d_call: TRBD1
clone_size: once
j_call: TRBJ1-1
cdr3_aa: CAISNGQVEAFF
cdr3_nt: TGTGCCATCAGTAACGGACAGGTCGAAGCTTTCTTT

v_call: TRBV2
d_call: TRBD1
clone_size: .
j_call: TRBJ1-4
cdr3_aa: CASTTGTGVGNEKLFF
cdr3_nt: TGTGCCAGCACGACCGGGACAGGGGTTGGTAATGAAAAACTGTTTTTT

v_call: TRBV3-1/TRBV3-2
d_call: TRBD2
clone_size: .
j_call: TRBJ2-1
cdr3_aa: CASSQPKGTTDNEQFF
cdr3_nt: TGTGCCAGCAGCCAACCGAAGGGGACTACAGACAATGAGCAGTTCTTC

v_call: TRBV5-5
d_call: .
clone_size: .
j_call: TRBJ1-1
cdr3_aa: CASSLEGVRGTEAFF
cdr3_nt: TGTGCCAGCAGCTTGGAGGGTGTACGGGGAACTGAAGCTTTCTTT

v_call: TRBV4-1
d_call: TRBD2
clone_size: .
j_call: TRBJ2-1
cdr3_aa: CASSQGGSGTSLDNEQFF
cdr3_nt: TGCGCCAGCAGCCAAGGAGGCTCCGGGACTAGCCTCGACAATGAGCAGTTCTTC

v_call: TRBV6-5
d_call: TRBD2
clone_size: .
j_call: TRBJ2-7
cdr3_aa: CASNLAGESSYEQYF
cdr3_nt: TGTGCCAGCAACTTAGCGGGAGAGAGCTCCTACGAGCAGTACTTC

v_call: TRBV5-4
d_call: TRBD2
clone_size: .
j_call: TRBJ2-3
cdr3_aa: CASSNELAGTDTQYF
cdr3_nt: TGTGCCAGCAGCAATGAGCTAGCGGGCACAGATACGCAGTATTTT

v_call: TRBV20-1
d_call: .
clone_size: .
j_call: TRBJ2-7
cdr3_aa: CSASLGPSLSYEQYF
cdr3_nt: TGCAGTGCTAGTTTGGGGCCCTCTCTTTCCTACGAGCAGTACTTC

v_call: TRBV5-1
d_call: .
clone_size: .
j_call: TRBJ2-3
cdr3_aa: CASSLGARQASTDTQYF
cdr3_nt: TGCGCCAGCAGCTTGGGAGCCAGACAGGCGAGCACAGATACGCAGTATTTT

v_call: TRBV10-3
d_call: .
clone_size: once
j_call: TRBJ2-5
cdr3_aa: CAISSSSGETQYF
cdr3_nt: TGTGCCATCAGCTCGTCGAGCGGGGAGACCCAGTACTTC

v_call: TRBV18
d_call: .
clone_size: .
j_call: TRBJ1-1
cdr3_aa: CASSPGGPRGGNTEAFF
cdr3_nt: TGTGCCAGCTCACCAGGGGGGCCCCGCGGGGGGAACACTGAAGCTTTCTTT

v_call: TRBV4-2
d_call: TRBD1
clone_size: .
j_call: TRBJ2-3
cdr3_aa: CASSQDLGQSSTDTQYF
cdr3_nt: TGTGCCAGCAGCCAAGACCTGGGACAGTCTAGCACAGATACGCAGTATTTT

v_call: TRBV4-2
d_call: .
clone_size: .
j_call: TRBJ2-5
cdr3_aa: CASSQDPGAGGETQYF
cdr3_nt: TGTGCCAGCAGCCAAGACCCCGGCGCAGGGGGGGAGACCCAGTACTTC

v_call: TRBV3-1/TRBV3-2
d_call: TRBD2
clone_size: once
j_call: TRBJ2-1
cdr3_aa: CASSQVLAGLAGVYNEQFF
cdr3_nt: TGTGCCAGCAGCCAAGTACTGGCGGGGTTAGCGGGAGTTTACAATGAGCAGTTCTTC

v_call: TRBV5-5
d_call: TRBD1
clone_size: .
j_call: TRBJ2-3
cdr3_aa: CASSTTGGKDTQYF
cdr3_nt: TGTGCCAGCAGTACCACAGGGGGAAAGGATACGCAGTATTTT

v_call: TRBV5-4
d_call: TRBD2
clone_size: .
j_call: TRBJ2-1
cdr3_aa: CASSPLSGTRGNEQFF
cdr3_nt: TGTGCCAGCAGTCCACTTTCCGGGACTAGGGGGAATGAGCAGTTCTTC

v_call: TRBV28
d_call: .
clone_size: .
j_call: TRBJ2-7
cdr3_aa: CASSGEYEQYF
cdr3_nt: TGTGCCAGCAGTGGGGAGTACGAGCAGTACTTC

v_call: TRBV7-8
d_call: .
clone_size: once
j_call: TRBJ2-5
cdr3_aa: CASSRSEAGWETQYF
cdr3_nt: TGTGCCAGCAGCCGAAGCGAGGCCGGGTGGGAGACCCAGTACTTC

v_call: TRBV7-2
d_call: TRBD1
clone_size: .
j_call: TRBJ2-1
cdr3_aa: CASRGQGAAEQFF
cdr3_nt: TGTGCCAGCAGGGGACAGGGGGCCGCTGAGCAGTTCTTC

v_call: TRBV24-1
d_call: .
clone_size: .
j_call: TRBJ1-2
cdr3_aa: CATSETGNGGYTF
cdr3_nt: TGTGCCACCAGTGAAACAGGGAATGGAGGCTACACCTTC

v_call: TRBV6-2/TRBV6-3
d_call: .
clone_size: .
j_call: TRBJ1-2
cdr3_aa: CASSYPPGQTNYGYTF
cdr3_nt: TGTGCCAGCAGTTACCCACCCGGACAGACTAACTATGGCTACACCTTC

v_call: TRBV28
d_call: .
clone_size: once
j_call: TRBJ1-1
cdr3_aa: CASSFGSGTFF
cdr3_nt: .

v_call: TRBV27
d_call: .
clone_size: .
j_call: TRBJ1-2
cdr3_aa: CASRLRGEVNGYTF
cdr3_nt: TGTGCCAGCCGCCTGAGAGGAGAGGTGAATGGCTACACCTTC

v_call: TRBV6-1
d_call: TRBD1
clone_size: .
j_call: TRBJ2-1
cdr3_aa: CASSEVWTGGGNEQFF
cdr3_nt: TGTGCCAGCAGTGAAGTTTGGACAGGGGGAGGAAATGAGCAGTTCTTC

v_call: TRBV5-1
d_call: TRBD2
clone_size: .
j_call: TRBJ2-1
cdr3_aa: CASSSFGLAGHNEQFF
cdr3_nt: TGCGCCAGCAGCTCCTTTGGGCTAGCGGGACACAATGAGCAGTTCTTC

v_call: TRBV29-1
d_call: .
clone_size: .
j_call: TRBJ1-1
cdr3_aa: CSVDSSVTSDTEAFF
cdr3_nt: TGCAGCGTTGATTCATCGGTCACGTCGGACACTGAAGCTTTCTTT

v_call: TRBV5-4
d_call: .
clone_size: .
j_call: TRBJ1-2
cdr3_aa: CASSETNYGYTF
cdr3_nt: TGTGCCAGCAGCGAGACAAACTATGGCTACACCTTC

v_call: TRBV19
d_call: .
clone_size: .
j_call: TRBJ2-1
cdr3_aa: CAVRLGGGEQFF
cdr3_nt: TGTGCCGTCCGCTTAGGGGGAGGGGAGCAGTTCTTC

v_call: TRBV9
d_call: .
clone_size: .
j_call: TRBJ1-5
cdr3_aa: CASSVDGRSGQPQHF
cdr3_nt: TGTGCCAGCAGCGTTGATGGTAGGTCAGGTCAGCCCCAGCATTTT

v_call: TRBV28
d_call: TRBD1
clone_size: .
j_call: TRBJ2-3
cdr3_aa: CASSPAGGKNTQYF
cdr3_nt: TGTGCCAGCAGCCCTGCAGGGGGCAAGAATACGCAGTATTTT

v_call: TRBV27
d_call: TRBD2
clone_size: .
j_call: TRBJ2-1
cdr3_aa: CASSLFSGGSSYNEQFF
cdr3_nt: TGTGCCAGCAGTTTATTCTCAGGCGGGAGCTCCTACAATGAGCAGTTCTTC

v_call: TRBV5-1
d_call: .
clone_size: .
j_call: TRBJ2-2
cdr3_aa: CASSLRQGNTGELFF
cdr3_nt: TGCGCCAGCAGCTTAAGGCAGGGGAACACCGGGGAGCTGTTTTTT

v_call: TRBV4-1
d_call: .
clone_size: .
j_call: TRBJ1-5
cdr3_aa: CASSQDSGENQPQHF
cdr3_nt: TGCGCCAGCAGCCAAGATTCCGGGGAAAATCAGCCCCAGCATTTT

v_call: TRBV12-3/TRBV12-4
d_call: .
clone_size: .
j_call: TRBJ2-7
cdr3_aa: CASSLLDEQYF
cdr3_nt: TGTGCCAGCAGTTTATTAGACGAGCAGTACTTC